A selection of T cell receptor beta chains follows, all from one sample in a study of blood T cell repertoires in COVID-19. The method was immunoSEQ multiplex PCR; TCRdb's version includes in-frame clones alone and lacks a portion of them. The sample carries roughly 80,000 clones, roughly 80% recorded once. Sequencing was carried out using peripheral blood. These receptor sequences come from a human donor in a cohort sampled during active COVID-19. CDR3s leave out the opening cysteine and the closing phenylalanine or tryptophan. The size of a clone is reported for some rows only, either as once, few or many, or as a class for expanded clones.

len: 12; v_gene: TRBV28; j_gene: TRBJ2-7; abundance: .; CDR3aa: ASSTGQGTYEQY
len: 17; v_gene: TRBV23-1; j_gene: TRBJ1-5; abundance: .; CDR3aa: ASSRQAGTGVNSNQPQH
len: 14; v_gene: TRBV29-1; j_gene: TRBJ2-1; abundance: .; CDR3aa: SVPPIERGSYNEQF
len: 13; v_gene: TRBV28; j_gene: TRBJ1-3; abundance: .; CDR3aa: ASSPPGQPGNTIY
len: 13; v_gene: TRBV18; j_gene: TRBJ1-1; abundance: .; CDR3aa: ASSFTIGENTEAF
len: 14; v_gene: TRBV5-1; j_gene: TRBJ1-1; abundance: .; CDR3aa: ASSSRQGEWNTEAF
len: 11; v_gene: TRBV30; j_gene: TRBJ2-2; abundance: .; CDR3aa: AWSVRVTGELF
len: 10; v_gene: TRBV7-9; j_gene: TRBJ2-7; abundance: .; CDR3aa: ASSRLAGLQY
len: 13; v_gene: TRBV7-8; j_gene: TRBJ1-2; abundance: .; CDR3aa: ASSLVPRVNNGYT
len: 11; v_gene: TRBV13; j_gene: TRBJ2-2; abundance: .; CDR3aa: ASSQGLVGELF
len: 13; v_gene: TRBV4-2; j_gene: TRBJ2-3; abundance: .; CDR3aa: ASSPPGQGTDTQY
len: 13; v_gene: TRBV9; j_gene: TRBJ2-5; abundance: .; CDR3aa: ASSVRPRREETQY
len: 13; v_gene: TRBV7-2; j_gene: TRBJ2-7; abundance: .; CDR3aa: ASSPDRLGSYEQY
len: 13; v_gene: TRBV5-1; j_gene: TRBJ2-7; abundance: once; CDR3aa: ASSLGLAGEYEQY
len: 13; v_gene: TRBV5-1; j_gene: TRBJ1-1; abundance: .; CDR3aa: ASSLVAGANTEAF
len: 13; v_gene: TRBV6-1; j_gene: TRBJ2-7; abundance: once; CDR3aa: ASSESYSSSYEQY
len: 13; v_gene: TRBV5-1; j_gene: TRBJ2-7; abundance: .; CDR3aa: ASSLDGQGRDEQY
len: 14; v_gene: TRBV18; j_gene: TRBJ1-4; abundance: .; CDR3aa: ASSRRQTGDGEKLF
len: 11; v_gene: TRBV15; j_gene: TRBJ2-5; abundance: few; CDR3aa: ATSRDYRETQY
len: 13; v_gene: TRBV2; j_gene: TRBJ2-6; abundance: .; CDR3aa: AGKQGASGANVLT
len: 16; v_gene: TRBV9; j_gene: TRBJ2-4; abundance: .; CDR3aa: ASSLAGGPATAKNIQY
len: 10; v_gene: TRBV10-3; j_gene: TRBJ1-1; abundance: .; CDR3aa: AITSAVGEAF
len: 11; v_gene: TRBV9; j_gene: TRBJ2-7; abundance: .; CDR3aa: ASSVYDFDEQY
len: 13; v_gene: TRBV14; j_gene: TRBJ1-1; abundance: .; CDR3aa: ASSQDRGRNTEAF
len: 12; v_gene: TRBV19; j_gene: TRBJ1-2; abundance: .; CDR3aa: ASSISNAGYGYT
len: 12; v_gene: TRBV9; j_gene: TRBJ2-7; abundance: .; CDR3aa: ASSARGGAYEQY
len: 14; v_gene: TRBV6-1; j_gene: TRBJ2-6; abundance: .; CDR3aa: ASSEMARTGANVLT
len: 12; v_gene: TRBV5-4; j_gene: TRBJ2-1; abundance: .; CDR3aa: ASSPGLGDREQF
len: 10; v_gene: TRBV24-1; j_gene: TRBJ2-5; abundance: .; CDR3aa: ATSDFGETQY
len: 12; v_gene: TRBV27; j_gene: TRBJ1-5; abundance: .; CDR3aa: ASSDTGGVQPQH
len: 13; v_gene: TRBV11-3; j_gene: TRBJ2-3; abundance: .; CDR3aa: ASSLGTLYTDTQY
len: 11; v_gene: TRBV2; j_gene: TRBJ2-7; abundance: few; CDR3aa: ASSGGLAFEQY
len: 11; v_gene: TRBV25-1; j_gene: TRBJ1-4; abundance: .; CDR3aa: ASSEGAPGKLF
len: 14; v_gene: TRBV6-5; j_gene: TRBJ1-5; abundance: .; CDR3aa: ASSSPVRGSNQPQH
len: 13; v_gene: TRBV27; j_gene: TRBJ1-6; abundance: .; CDR3aa: ASRGWDTLNSPLH
len: 13; v_gene: TRBV15; j_gene: TRBJ2-7; abundance: .; CDR3aa: ATSRETGSSYEQY
len: 13; v_gene: TRBV19; j_gene: TRBJ2-1; abundance: .; CDR3aa: ASSRGTDNYNEQF
len: 12; v_gene: TRBV5-1; j_gene: TRBJ2-5; abundance: .; CDR3aa: ASSSGGGTETQY
len: 13; v_gene: TRBV7-8; j_gene: TRBJ2-2; abundance: .; CDR3aa: ASSLAFRGSGELF
len: 13; v_gene: TRBV28; j_gene: TRBJ2-4; abundance: .; CDR3aa: ASSYLRGAKNIQY
len: 13; v_gene: TRBV5-8; j_gene: TRBJ1-1; abundance: .; CDR3aa: ASSLGYRVPTEAF
len: 12; v_gene: TRBV27; j_gene: TRBJ2-5; abundance: .; CDR3aa: ASSSGQLKGTQY
len: 11; v_gene: TRBV5-1; j_gene: TRBJ2-3; abundance: .; CDR3aa: ASSLAVSDTQY
len: 11; v_gene: TRBV2; j_gene: TRBJ2-7; abundance: few; CDR3aa: ASSLERSGKQY
len: 13; v_gene: TRBV6-5; j_gene: TRBJ2-1; abundance: .; CDR3aa: ASSRGGASYNEQF
len: 12; v_gene: TRBV7-2; j_gene: TRBJ1-5; abundance: .; CDR3aa: ASTPTPVYQPQH
len: 11; v_gene: TRBV3-1/TRBV3-2; j_gene: TRBJ1-3; abundance: .; CDR3aa: ASSPISGNTIY
len: 13; v_gene: TRBV9; j_gene: TRBJ1-1; abundance: few; CDR3aa: ASSVDGRVYTEAF
len: 13; v_gene: TRBV2; j_gene: TRBJ1-4; abundance: .; CDR3aa: AGIRQGLANEKLF